A selection of T cell receptor beta chains follows, all from one sample in a study of T-cell reconstitution after alpha-beta-depleted transplantation in children. TCRdb re-called the PCR reads through MiXCR, storing one row per CDR3 protein. The data hold 84,000 or so distinct CDR3 sequences, with roughly 15% observed a single time. Sequences were derived from PBMCs, mostly from graft donor cells, sampled 180 days after TCRalphabeta/CD19-depleted stem cell transplant. These receptors all come from a male patient between 2 and 15 years old who had a stem cell transplant for acute lymphoblastic leukemia, so the T cells may come from the graft donor. Both conserved end residues are trimmed from each CDR3. Where a row states a size, it is once, few, many or the class of an expanded clone; other rows omit it.

size | J | V | CDR3
few | TRBJ1-6 | TRBV6-1 | ASSRYDRGHSPLH
few | TRBJ2-3 | TRBV12-3/TRBV12-4 | ASRLGYTDTQY
few | TRBJ1-4 | TRBV25-1 | ASSELRSGGDGEKLF
few | TRBJ1-1 | TRBV19 | ASSGNTGVNTEAF
many | TRBJ1-1 | TRBV12-3/TRBV12-4 | ATTQGATEAF
- | TRBJ1-2 | TRBV9 | ASSVFQDNYGYT
- | TRBJ2-1 | TRBV29-1 | SVDTGTAYNEQF
- | TRBJ2-1 | TRBV5-4 | ASSFGQGALKAYNEQF
- | TRBJ1-2 | TRBV2 | ASSEEARAVVYGYT
few | TRBJ1-6 | TRBV3-1 | ASSPRTGGNSPLH
- | TRBJ1-1 | TRBV7-2 | ASSLEGGGPEAF
- | TRBJ1-2 | TRBV29-1 | SVERIPDRGSYGYT
- | TRBJ2-2 | TRBV20-1 | SANPRLVTNTGELF
few | TRBJ1-1 | TRBV12-3/TRBV12-4 | ASSLGGGYTEAF
- | TRBJ1-5 | TRBV6-1 | ASNRSNQPQH
- | TRBJ2-7 | TRBV4-3 | ASSQEAPPENYEQY
many | TRBJ2-2 | TRBV29-1 | SVDGYGGNTGELF
- | TRBJ1-2 | TRBV5-1 | ASSLGVQANYGYT
few | TRBJ2-5 | TRBV29-1 | SVSTSAQETQY
many | TRBJ2-7 | TRBV12-3/TRBV12-4 | ASSPGQGYEQY
- | TRBJ1-1 | TRBV29-1 | SVGGEAF
few | TRBJ1-3 | TRBV9 | ASSVELRGTGLGNTIY
- | TRBJ2-2 | TRBV11-2 | ASSFPGAGAGELF
few | TRBJ2-7 | TRBV6-1 | ASSDGGRPSLPYEQY
few | TRBJ2-1 | TRBV6-1 | ASRAGGWGNEQF
many | TRBJ2-7 | TRBV6-5 | ASSYSMGDGNYEQY
few | TRBJ2-2 | TRBV4-3 | ASSQLKGAGELF
few | TRBJ1-2 | TRBV12-3/TRBV12-4 | ASRGQGNYGYT
few | TRBJ2-3 | TRBV5-1 | ASSDVNMGFTDTQY
- | TRBJ1-2 | TRBV18 | ASSPPRGSNYGYT
few | TRBJ2-7 | TRBV6-2/TRBV6-3 | ASSLPGGPDEQY
few | TRBJ2-5 | TRBV18 | ASSPPSQFLQETQY
- | TRBJ2-7 | TRBV7-6 | ASSSGPLAGGPGEQY
- | TRBJ2-5 | TRBV24-1 | ATSTPQETQY
- | TRBJ2-1 | TRBV12-3/TRBV12-4 | ASSFPDSLGVGEQF
few | TRBJ2-2 | TRBV2 | ASSLIFLELF
few | TRBJ1-4 | TRBV4-2 | ASSQRTYEKLF